A single sample gave rise to the 25 T cell receptor beta chains below, sequenced in a study of T cell responses to AZD1222 COVID-19 vaccine. Libraries were prepared by immunoSEQ multiplex PCR; TCRdb keeps only in-frame clonotypes and omits some of them. The sample shows approximately 100,000 clones, over 90% of them seen only once. This sample comprised peripheral blood, obtained on day 0 of AZD1222 vaccination. The receptors shown here come from an adult in good health.

The chain has TRBV30 and TRBJ2-1; 8 positions match TRBD2. The CDR3 has 13 amino acids. Germline V gene lookup returns CDR1 GTSNPN and CDR2 SVGIG (reference sequence). Trimming cost V 0 bases and J 8 bases; bases outside gene matches: 3. The CDR3 coding sequence is TGTGCCTGGAGTGTACCCGGGGGGGATGAGCAGTTCTTC. This codes for CAWSVPGGDEQFF.

The J gene is TRBJ2-3, the V gene TRBV18; TRBD2 aligns across 10 bases. With 6 bases clipped from V and 3 bases from J, the junction kept 6 bases outside the gene matches. Germline loops: CDR1 KGHSH, CDR2 LQKENI. CDR3 size: 15 residues. The CDR3 DNA reads TGTGCCAGCTCCCTTGGGACTAGCGCGACAGATACGCAGTATTTT. It specifies CASSLGTSATDTQYF.

The gene calls are TRBV7-8 and TRBJ2-1; the match to TRBD2 covers 8 bases. Losses at the gene ends were 3 bases for V and 7 bases for J; bases not matched to a gene: 5. This CDR3 has 14 residues. Germline V gene sequence: CDR1 SGHVS, CDR2 FQNEAQ. CDR3 sequence reads: CASSFSGGQNEQFF. The CDR3 DNA reads as TGTGCCAGCAGCTTCTCGGGAGGGCAGAATGAGCAGTTCTTC.

The gene calls are TRBV18 and TRBJ2-3; D gene unclear. Trimming took 5 bases from V and 2 from J, leaving 8 bases between them. Germline CDR1 is KGHSH and CDR2 is LQKENI. This CDR3 has 13 residues. The CDR3 region has the DNA TGTGCCAGCTCAGCATTTGACACAGATACGCAGTATTTT. Protein: CASSAFDTDTQYF. The full variable domain, with the rest looked up from reference TRBV18 and TRBJ2-3, is NAGVMQNPRHLVRRRGQEARLRCSPMKGHSHVYWYRQLPEEGLKFMVYLQKENIIDESGMPKERFSAEFPKEGPSILRIQQVVRGDSAAYFCASSAFDTDTQYFGPGTRLTVL.

The rearrangement links TRBV11-3 to TRBJ2-1; D possibly corresponds to TRBD1 (6 bases). This CDR3 has 12 amino acids. Germline V CDR1 and CDR2: SGHNT, YENEEA. V shed 5 bases and J shed 8 bases, with 10 bases lying between them. As DNA, the CDR3 is TGTGCCAGCAGCCAACAGGGACATGAGCAGTTCTTC. Its translation is CASSQQGHEQFF.

DNA for the CDR3: TGTGCCAGCAGTGACAGGTCGGTCCACCCTGGAGCTTTCTTT. As protein: CASSDRSVHPGAFF. This chain uses TRBV2 with TRBJ1-1; no definite D call. The germline CDR1 and CDR2 sequences are SNHLY and FYNNEI. The CDR3 length is 14 residues. V dropped 3 bases and J dropped 10 bases, with 18 bases sitting between them.

This clone was detected once. The chain couples TRBV10-3 to TRBJ2-1; 8 nucleotides align to TRBD2. V was clipped by 9 bases and J by 5 bases; unmatched bases: 9. Germline V lookup: CDR1 ENHRY, CDR2 SYGVKD. CDR3 length: 14 residues. The CDR3 DNA is TGTGCCATGGCGGGAGGCACCGGAAACAATGAGCAGTTCTTC. Translated: CAMAGGTGNNEQFF.

The chain links TRBV4-3 to TRBJ2-7, with D tentatively TRBD1 (5 bases). Trimming pared 0 bases from V and 4 bases from J, leaving 7 bases between. Germline CDR1 and CDR2: LGHNA and YSLEER. CDR3 size: 13 residues. The CDR3 DNA follows: TGCGCCAGCAGCCAAGATAAGGGGTACGAGCAGTACTTC. Residues: CASSQDKGYEQYF.

The J gene is TRBJ1-2, the V gene TRBV5-1, with TRBD1 identical over 7 bases. The CDR3 is 18 residues long. Germline assignment: CDR1 SGHRS and CDR2 YFSETQ. Unmatched junction bases numbered 15, after V lost 4 bases and J lost 0 bases. CDR3: CASSTGDREGISNYGYTF. The CDR3 DNA follows: TGCGCCAGCAGCACCGGAGACAGGGAGGGAATCTCTAACTATGGCTACACCTTC.

The chain combines TRBV28 with TRBJ2-7; 7 nucleotides line up with TRBD1. V was clipped by 5 bases and J by 4 bases; unmatched bases: 8. Germline-derived CDR1 and CDR2 are MDHEN and SYDVKM. CDR3 size: 14 residues. CDR3 sequence (DNA): TGTGCCAGCAGTACCATGAACAGGGGTTACGAGCAGTACTTC. Protein: CASSTMNRGYEQYF.

The V gene is TRBV28, the J gene TRBJ2-3; D may be TRBD1 (5 bases). CDR3 length equals 14 residues. Germline V gives CDR1 MDHEN, CDR2 SYDVKM. V lost 3 bases and J lost 1, with 8 bases in between. DNA for the CDR3: TGTGCCAGCAGTTTGGACACGGGCACAGATACGCAGTATTTT. Amino acid sequence: CASSLDTGTDTQYF.

The chain recombines TRBV3-1 (or the pseudogene TRBV3-2) with TRBJ2-7; 8 bases agree with TRBD1. Germline CDR1 and CDR2: LGHDT and YNNKEL (reference sequence). This CDR3 is 15 amino acids long. With V trimmed by 2 bases and J by 0 bases, 3 bases remained unmatched. In nucleotides, the CDR3 is TGTGCCAGCAGCCAATTCGGACAGGGCTCCTACGAGCAGTACTTC. This translates into CASSQFGQGSYEQYF.

The count of this clone is one. The chain has TRBV6-5 and TRBJ1-5; no definite D call. The CDR3 has 10 amino acids. Looked up from germline, CDR1 is MNHEY and CDR2 is SVGAGI. Trimming removed 2 bases from V and 10 bases from J, with 3 bases in between. DNA of the CDR3: TGTGCCAGCAGTTACCCCCCCCAGCATTTT. Its protein product is CASSYPPQHF.

The chain combines TRBV2 with TRBJ1-2, with no clear D. The CDR3 consists of 14 residues. Trimming removed 2 bases at V and 4 bases at J, with 11 bases between. Germline values: CDR1 SNHLY, CDR2 FYNNEI. The CDR3 sequence: CASSERRTTYGYTF. The CDR3 coding sequence is TGTGCCAGCAGTGAACGCAGGACGACCTATGGCTACACCTTC.

V is TRBV6-5 and J is TRBJ2-2; maybe TRBD2 (6 bases). Trimming pared 6 bases from V and 1 base from J, leaving 12 bases between. Germline CDR1 reads MNHEY; CDR2 reads SVGAGI. The CDR3 covers 15 residues. The CDR3 loop reads CASRAGYLNTGELFF. The CDR3, as DNA: TGTGCCAGCAGGGCGGGGTACTTGAACACCGGGGAGCTGTTTTTT.

The gene calls are TRBV11-2 and TRBJ2-1, with a tentative D call TRBD1 (5 bases). Trimming shortened V by 5 bases and J by 0 bases, and 11 bases separated the two germline ends. This CDR3 comprises 15 residues. Germline values: CDR1 SGHAT, CDR2 FQNNGV. DNA for the CDR3: TGTGCCAGCAGCCCACGACAGAGCTCCTACAATGAGCAGTTCTTC. Residues: CASSPRQSSYNEQFF. The entire variable domain, with the rest obtained from reference TRBV11-2 and TRBJ2-1, is as follows: EAGVAQSPRYKIIEKRQSVAFWCNPISGHATLYWYQQILGQGPKLLIQFQNNGVVDDSQLPKDRFSAERLKGVDSTLKIQPAKLEDSAVYLCASSPRQSSYNEQFFGPGTRLTVL.

J is TRBJ1-5 and V is TRBV28; tentative D call: TRBD1 (5 bases). The germline gives CDR1 MDHEN, CDR2 SYDVKM. The CDR3 runs 14 residues. The V and J ends lost 6 bases and 3 bases respectively, with 12 bases between them. Here the CDR3 reads CASSLMDTNQPQHF. The CDR3 coding sequence is TGTGCCAGCAGCTTAATGGACACCAATCAGCCCCAGCATTTT.

This chain joins TRBV6-1 and TRBJ1-1; 11 bases map to TRBD1. CDR3 length equals 15 residues. V was clipped by 0 bases and J by 3 bases; unmatched bases: 0. CDR1 MNHNS and CDR2 SASEGT come from the germline V gene. The DNA for the CDR3 is TGTGCCAGCAGTGAAGCGGGACAGGGGGACACTGAAGCTTTCTTT. It translates to CASSEAGQGDTEAFF.

V and J are TRBV19 and TRBJ2-2; D not resolved. V dropped 7 bases and J dropped 2 bases, with 8 bases sitting between them. Germline V gene data show CDR1 as LNHDA and CDR2 as SQIVND (reference sequence). The CDR3 has 13 amino acids. CDR3 residues: CASMIQNTGELFF. As DNA, the CDR3 is TGTGCCAGTATGATACAAAACACCGGGGAGCTGTTTTTT.

The chain employs TRBV7-9 and TRBJ1-2; D gene uncertain. This CDR3 contains 15 residues. The ends were cut back, 4 bases at V and 4 bases at J, with 16 bases in the middle. Germline V CDR1 and CDR2: SEHNR, FQNEAQ (reference sequence). This CDR3 is CASSYHDLIIYGYTF. As DNA, the CDR3 is TGTGCCAGCAGCTACCACGATCTGATTATCTATGGCTACACCTTC.

This chain uses TRBV23-1 with TRBJ2-7, with D possibly TRBD1 on 7 matching bases. TRBV23-1 is reported as an ORF; its role is uncertain. Trimming pared 1 base from V and 4 bases from J, leaving 14 bases between. The CDR3 length is 15 residues. The CDR3 nucleotides read TGCGCCAGCAGTCAATTACAGGGGAGGTCTTACGAGCAGTACTTC. Translation: CASSQLQGRSYEQYF.

The chain combines TRBV11-2 with TRBJ2-3; no firm D call. The CDR3 sequence is 16 residues long. CDR1 and CDR2 from the germline V gene are SGHAT and FQNNGV. Trimming removed 1 base at V and 2 bases at J, with 13 bases between. The DNA for the CDR3 is TGTGCCAGCAGCTTAGTGATAAATACTCACACAGATACGCAGTATTTT. Translated: CASSLVINTHTDTQYF. The full variable domain, rest sourced from reference TRBV11-2 and TRBJ2-3, is EAGVAQSPRYKIIEKRQSVAFWCNPISGHATLYWYQQILGQGPKLLIQFQNNGVVDDSQLPKDRFSAERLKGVDSTLKIQPAKLEDSAVYLCASSLVINTHTDTQYFGPGTRLTVL.

CDR3 loop: CASNLQGAGELFF. In nucleotides, the CDR3 is TGTGCCAGCAACTTGCAGGGGGCCGGGGAGCTGTTTTTT. The chain links TRBV7-9 to TRBJ2-2; 7 bases are a match to TRBD1. The CDR3 contains 13 residues. V gave up 7 bases and J gave up 6 bases; unmatched junction bases: 5. Germline V gives CDR1 SEHNR, CDR2 FQNEAQ (reference sequence).

The V gene is TRBV18, the J gene TRBJ2-7; a weak D match, TRBD1 (6 bases). Looked up from germline, CDR1 is KGHSH and CDR2 is LQKENI. V shed 8 bases and J shed 1 base, with 9 bases lying between them. The CDR3 is made up of 12 amino acids. The CDR3 DNA reads as TGTGCCAGCACGACAGGTTCCTACGAGCAGTACTTC. Translation: CASTTGSYEQYF.

The chain is built from TRBV11-2 and TRBJ1-6; 8 positions agree with TRBD1. CDR3 size: 16 residues. V shed 3 bases, J shed 10 bases, and the junction held 11 bases outside the gene matches. Per germline, CDR1 SGHAT and CDR2 FQNNGV. CDR3 in amino acids: CASSFTFGQGGSPLHF. The CDR3 nucleotides are TGTGCCAGCAGCTTTACGTTTGGACAGGGAGGATCACCCCTCCACTTT.